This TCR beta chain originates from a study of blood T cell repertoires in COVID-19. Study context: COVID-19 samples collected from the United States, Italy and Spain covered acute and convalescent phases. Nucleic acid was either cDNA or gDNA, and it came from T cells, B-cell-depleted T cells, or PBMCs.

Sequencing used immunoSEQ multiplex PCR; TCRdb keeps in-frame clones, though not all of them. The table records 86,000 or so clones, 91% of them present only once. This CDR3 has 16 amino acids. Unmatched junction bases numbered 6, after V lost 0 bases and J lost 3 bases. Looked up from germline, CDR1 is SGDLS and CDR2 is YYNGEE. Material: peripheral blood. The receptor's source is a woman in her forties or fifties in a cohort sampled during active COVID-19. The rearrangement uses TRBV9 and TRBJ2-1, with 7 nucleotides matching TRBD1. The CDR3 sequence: CASSVGGTAIYNEQFF. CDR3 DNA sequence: TGTGCCAGCAGCGTAGGGGGGACAGCGATCTACAATGAGCAGTTCTTC.